The clone carrying this T cell receptor beta chain was seen only once. The antigen remains unidentified. The protocol was immunoSEQ multiplex PCR, while the TCRdb copy is restricted to in-frame clones and leaves out a portion. This sample has about 68,000 clones; about 92% occur once, and the top ten carry roughly 5.2%. These data are taken from a study of siplizumab effects on memory and regulatory T cells. The CDR3 extends over 14 amino acids. The germline CDR1 and CDR2 sequences are MNHEY and SMNVEV (reference sequence). V was pared by 3 bases and J by 7 bases, with 5 bases of the junction left unmatched. Findings and limits, study-wide: Most proliferating CD4+ or CD8+ clones, roughly 75-96%, had no naive or memory assignment. No more than a minor fraction of alloreactive clones could be traced back to unstimulated subsets. Naive T cells looked more diverse than memory cells, and they looked like major contributors to the alloresponse.

V is TRBV27 and J is TRBJ2-1, with 8 nucleotides matching TRBD2. The sequence was collected from a human donor in good health. The specimen sequenced was CD8+ T cells sorted from blood. CDR3 protein: CASSLLAGLNEQFF. CDR3 nucleotide sequence: TGTGCCAGCAGTTTGTTAGCGGGGTTGAATGAGCAGTTCTTC.